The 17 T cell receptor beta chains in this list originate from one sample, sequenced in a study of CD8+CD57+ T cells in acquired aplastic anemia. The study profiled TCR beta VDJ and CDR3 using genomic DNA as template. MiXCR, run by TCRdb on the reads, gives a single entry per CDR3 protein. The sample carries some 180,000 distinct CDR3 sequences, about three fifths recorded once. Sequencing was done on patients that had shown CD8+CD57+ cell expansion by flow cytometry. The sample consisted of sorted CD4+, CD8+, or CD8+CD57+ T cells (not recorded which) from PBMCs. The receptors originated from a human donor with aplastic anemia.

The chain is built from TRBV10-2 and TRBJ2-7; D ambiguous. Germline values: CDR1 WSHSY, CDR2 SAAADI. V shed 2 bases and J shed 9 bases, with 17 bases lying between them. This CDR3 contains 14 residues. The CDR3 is CASSEPQAPRRQYF. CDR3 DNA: TGCGCCAGCAGTGAGCCGCAGGCCCCTCGTAGGCAGTACTTC.

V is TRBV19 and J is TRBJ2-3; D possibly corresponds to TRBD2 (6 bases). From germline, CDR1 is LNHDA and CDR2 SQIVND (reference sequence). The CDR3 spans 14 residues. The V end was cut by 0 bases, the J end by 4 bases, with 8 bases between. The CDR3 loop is CASSIDCGADTQYF. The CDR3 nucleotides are TGTGCCAGTAGTATAGATTGCGGGGCAGATACGCAGTATTTT.

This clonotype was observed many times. The CDR3 nucleotides are TGTGCCCGCCAGGGGACAGCCAGCTCTGGGGCCAACGTCCTGACTTTC. Encoded protein: CARQGTASSGANVLTF. The chain is built from TRBV7-9 and TRBJ2-6; 7 bases match TRBD1. V dropped 11 bases and J dropped 0; count of bases not matched to a gene: 10. This CDR3 is built from 16 residues. Germline CDR1 reads SEHNR; CDR2 reads FQNEAQ (reference sequence).

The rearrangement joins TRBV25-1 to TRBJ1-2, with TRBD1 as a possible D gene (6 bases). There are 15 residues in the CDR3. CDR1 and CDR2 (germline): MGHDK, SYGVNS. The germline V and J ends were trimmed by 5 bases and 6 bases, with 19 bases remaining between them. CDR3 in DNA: TGTGCCAGCAGTAATACAGGGCGGCTAACACATGGCTACACCTTC. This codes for CASSNTGRLTHGYTF.

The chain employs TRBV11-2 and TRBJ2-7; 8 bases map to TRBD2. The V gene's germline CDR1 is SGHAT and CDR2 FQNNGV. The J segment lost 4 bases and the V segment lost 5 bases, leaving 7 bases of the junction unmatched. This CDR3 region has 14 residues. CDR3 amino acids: CASSRLAGTYEQYF. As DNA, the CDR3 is TGTGCCAGCAGCCGTTTAGCGGGAACGTACGAGCAGTACTTC.

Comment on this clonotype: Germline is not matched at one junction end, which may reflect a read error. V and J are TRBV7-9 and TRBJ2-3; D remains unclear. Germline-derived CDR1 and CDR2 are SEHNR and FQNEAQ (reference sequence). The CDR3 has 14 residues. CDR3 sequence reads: CASSDVVTTDKQYF. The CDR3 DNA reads TGTGCCAGCAGCGACGTAGTTACCACAGATAAGCAGTATTTT.

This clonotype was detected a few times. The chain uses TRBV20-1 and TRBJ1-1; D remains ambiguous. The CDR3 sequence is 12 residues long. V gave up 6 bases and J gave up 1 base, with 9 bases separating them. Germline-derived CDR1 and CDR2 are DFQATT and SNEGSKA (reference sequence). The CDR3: CSAPSGNTEAFF. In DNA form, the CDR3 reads TGCAGTGCACCCTCAGGGAACACTGAAGCTTTCTTT.

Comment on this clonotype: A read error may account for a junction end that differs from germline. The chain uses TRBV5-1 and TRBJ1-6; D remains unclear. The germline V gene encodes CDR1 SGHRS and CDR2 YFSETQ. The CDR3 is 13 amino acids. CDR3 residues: CASRQTQGTPFHF. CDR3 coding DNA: TGCGCCAGCAGACAAACGCAAGGAACACCCTTCCACTTT.

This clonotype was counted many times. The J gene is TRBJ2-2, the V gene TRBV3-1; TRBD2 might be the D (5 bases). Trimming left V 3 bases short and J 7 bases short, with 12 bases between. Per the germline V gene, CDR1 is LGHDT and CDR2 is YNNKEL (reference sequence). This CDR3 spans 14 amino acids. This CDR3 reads CASSHGLASGELFF. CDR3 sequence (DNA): TGTGCCAGCAGCCATGGGCTAGCAAGCGGGGAGCTGTTTTTT.

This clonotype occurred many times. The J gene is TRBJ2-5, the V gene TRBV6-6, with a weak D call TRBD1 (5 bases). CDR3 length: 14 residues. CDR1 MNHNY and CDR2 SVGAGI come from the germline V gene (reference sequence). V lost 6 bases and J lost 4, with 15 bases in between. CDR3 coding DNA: TGTGCCAGCAGCCTCCCAGGGTTAGGAGAGACCCAGTACTTC. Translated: CASSLPGLGETQYF.

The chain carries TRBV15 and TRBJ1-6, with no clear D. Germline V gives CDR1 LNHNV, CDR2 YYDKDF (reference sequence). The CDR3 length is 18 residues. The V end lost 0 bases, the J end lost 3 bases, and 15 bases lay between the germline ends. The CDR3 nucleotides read TGTGCCACCAGCAGAGATCGGGAAGCGGCGGTCTATAATTCACCCCTCCACTTT. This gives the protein CATSRDREAAVYNSPLHF.

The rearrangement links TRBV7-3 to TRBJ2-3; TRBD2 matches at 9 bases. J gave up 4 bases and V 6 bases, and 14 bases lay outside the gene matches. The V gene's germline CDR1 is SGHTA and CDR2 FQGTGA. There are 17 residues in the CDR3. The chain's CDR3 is CASSLKAGTSIADTQYF. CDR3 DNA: TGTGCCAGCAGTCTTAAAGCCGGGACTAGCATTGCAGATACGCAGTATTTT.

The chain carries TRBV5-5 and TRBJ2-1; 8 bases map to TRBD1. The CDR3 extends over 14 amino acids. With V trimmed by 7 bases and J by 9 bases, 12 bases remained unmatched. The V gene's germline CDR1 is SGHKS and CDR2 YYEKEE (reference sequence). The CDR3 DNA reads TGTGCCAGCGGCATACCGACAGGGGAGCTTGAGCAGTTCTTC. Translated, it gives CASGIPTGELEQFF.

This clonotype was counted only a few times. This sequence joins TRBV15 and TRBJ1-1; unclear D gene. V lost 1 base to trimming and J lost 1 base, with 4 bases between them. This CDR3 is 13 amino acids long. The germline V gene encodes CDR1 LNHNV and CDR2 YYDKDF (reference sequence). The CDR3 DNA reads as TGTGCCACCAGCAGAGGCACGAACACTGAAGCTTTCTTT. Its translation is CATSRGTNTEAFF. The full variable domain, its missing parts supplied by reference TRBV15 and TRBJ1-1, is DAMVIQNPRYQVTQFGKPVTLSCSQTLNHNVMYWYQQKSSQAPKLLFHYYDKDFNNEADTPDNFQSRRPNTSFCFLDIRSPGLGDTAMYLCATSRGTNTEAFFGQGTRLTVV.

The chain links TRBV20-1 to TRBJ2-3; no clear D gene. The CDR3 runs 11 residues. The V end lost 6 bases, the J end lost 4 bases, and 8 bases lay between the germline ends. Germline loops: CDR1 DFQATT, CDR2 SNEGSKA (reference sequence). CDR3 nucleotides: TGCAGTGCGCCTCTAGCAGATACGCAGTATTTT. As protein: CSAPLADTQYF.

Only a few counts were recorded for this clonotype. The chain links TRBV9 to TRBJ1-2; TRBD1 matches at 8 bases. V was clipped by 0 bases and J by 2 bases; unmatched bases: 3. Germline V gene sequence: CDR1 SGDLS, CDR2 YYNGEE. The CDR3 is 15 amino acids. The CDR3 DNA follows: TGTGCCAGCAGCGTAGGACAGGGGCCAAACTATGGCTACACCTTC. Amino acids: CASSVGQGPNYGYTF.

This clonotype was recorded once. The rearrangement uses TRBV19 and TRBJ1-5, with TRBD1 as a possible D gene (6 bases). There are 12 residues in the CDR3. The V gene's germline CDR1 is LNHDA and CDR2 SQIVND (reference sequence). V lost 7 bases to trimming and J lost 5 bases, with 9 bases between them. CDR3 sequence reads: CASTTGYQPQHF. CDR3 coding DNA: TGTGCCAGTACCACAGGGTATCAGCCCCAGCATTTT.